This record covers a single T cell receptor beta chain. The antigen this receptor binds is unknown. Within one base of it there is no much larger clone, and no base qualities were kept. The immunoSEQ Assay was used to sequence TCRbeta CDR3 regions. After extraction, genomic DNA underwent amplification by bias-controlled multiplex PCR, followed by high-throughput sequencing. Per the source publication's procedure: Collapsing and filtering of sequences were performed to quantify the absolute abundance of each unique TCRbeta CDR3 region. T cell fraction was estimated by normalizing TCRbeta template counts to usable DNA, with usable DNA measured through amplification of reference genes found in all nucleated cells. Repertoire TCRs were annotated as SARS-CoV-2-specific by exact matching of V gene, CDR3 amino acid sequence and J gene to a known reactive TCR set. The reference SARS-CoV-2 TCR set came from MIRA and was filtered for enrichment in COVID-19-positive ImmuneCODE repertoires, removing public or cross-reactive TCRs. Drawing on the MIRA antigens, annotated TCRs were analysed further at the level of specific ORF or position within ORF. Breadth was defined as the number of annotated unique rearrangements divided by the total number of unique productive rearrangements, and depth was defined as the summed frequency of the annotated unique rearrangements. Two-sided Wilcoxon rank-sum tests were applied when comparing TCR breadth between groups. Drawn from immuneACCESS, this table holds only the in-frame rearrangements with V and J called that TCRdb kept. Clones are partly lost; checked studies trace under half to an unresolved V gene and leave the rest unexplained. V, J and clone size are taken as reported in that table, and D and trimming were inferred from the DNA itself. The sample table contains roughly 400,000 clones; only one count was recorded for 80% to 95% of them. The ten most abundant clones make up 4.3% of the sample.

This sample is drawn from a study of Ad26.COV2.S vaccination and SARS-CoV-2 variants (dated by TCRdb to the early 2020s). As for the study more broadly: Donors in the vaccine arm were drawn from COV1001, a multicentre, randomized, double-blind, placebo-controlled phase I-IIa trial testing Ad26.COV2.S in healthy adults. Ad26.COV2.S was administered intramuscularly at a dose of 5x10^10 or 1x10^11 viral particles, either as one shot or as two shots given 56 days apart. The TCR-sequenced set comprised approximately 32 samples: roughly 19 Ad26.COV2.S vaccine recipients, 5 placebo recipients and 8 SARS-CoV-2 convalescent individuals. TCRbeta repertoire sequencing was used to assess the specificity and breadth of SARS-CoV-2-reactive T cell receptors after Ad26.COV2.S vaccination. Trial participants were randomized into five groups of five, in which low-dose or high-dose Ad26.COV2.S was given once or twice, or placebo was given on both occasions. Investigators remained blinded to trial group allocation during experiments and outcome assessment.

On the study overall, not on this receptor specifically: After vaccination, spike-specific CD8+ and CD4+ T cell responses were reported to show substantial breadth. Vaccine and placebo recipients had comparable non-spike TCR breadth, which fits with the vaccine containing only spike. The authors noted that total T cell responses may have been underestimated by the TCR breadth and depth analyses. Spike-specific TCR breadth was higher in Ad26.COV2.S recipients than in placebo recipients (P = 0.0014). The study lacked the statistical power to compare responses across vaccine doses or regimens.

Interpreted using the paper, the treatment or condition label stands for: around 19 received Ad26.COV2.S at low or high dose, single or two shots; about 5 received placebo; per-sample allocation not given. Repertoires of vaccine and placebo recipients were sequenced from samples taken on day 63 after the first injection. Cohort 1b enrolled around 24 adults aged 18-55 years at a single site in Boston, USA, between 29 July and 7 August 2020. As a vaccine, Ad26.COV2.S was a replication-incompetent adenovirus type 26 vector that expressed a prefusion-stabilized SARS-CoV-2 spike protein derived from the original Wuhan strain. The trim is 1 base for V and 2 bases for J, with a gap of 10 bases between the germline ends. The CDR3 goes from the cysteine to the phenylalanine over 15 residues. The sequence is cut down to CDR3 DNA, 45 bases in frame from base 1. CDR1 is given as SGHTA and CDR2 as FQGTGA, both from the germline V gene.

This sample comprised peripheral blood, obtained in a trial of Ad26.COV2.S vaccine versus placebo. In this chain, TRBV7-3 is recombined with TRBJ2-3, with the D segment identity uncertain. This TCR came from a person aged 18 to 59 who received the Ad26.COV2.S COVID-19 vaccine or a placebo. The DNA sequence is TGTGCCAGCAGCTTAATCCGAGCCGCCACAGATACGCAGTATTTT. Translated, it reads CASSLIRAATDTQYF.